The 27 T cell receptor beta chains in this list originate from one sample, sequenced in a study of cytomegalovirus exposure and HLA in healthy donors. Assay: immunoSEQ multiplex PCR; the TCRdb copy retains only in-frame clones and omits some. The data contain 100,000 to 150,000 clones, roughly 87% of them seen just once; the ten biggest clones take up less than 1.5%. Sequencing was performed on PBMCs. These receptors were collected from a woman under 30 in good health and CMV-seronegative.

The CDR3 spells CATSRGLAGSFEQYV. CDR3 nucleotides: TGTGCCACCAGCAGGGGACTAGCGGGGAGTTTCGAGCAGTACGTC. The V call is TRBV15, the J call TRBJ2-7; 13 bases agree with TRBD2. This CDR3 contains 15 residues. Trimming at V came to 3 bases and at J to 6 bases, leaving 5 bases not matched to a gene. Germline CDR1 is LNHNV and CDR2 is YYDKDF (reference sequence).

The chain carries TRBV5-1 and TRBJ1-1; D unresolved. Germline CDR1 is SGHRS and CDR2 is YFSETQ. The CDR3 contains 14 residues. Trimming took off 2 bases at V and 0 bases at J, with 8 bases between the two ends. CDR3 protein: CASSFGPLNTEAFF. CDR3 DNA sequence: TGCGCCAGCAGCTTTGGCCCGCTGAACACTGAAGCTTTCTTT.

The chain uses TRBV28 and TRBJ2-5, with 8 bases matching TRBD1. CDR1 and CDR2 (germline): MDHEN, SYDVKM. This CDR3 spans 18 amino acids. Trimming removed 3 bases from V and 2 bases from J; junction bases left unmatched: 14. Here the CDR3 DNA reads TGTGCCAGCAGTTTCTGGTTTCGCTCGGGACAGGAACAAGAGACCCAGTACTTC. Amino acids: CASSFWFRSGQEQETQYF.

J is TRBJ1-1 and V is TRBV10-1, with D possibly TRBD1 on 5 matching bases. Germline V gives CDR1 WNHNN, CDR2 SYGVQD (reference sequence). V lost 4 bases, J lost 5 bases, and 14 bases lay in between. CDR3 length equals 14 residues. CDR3: CASSAGGKWTEAFF. In nucleotides, the CDR3 is TGCGCCAGCAGTGCCGGGGGAAAGTGGACTGAAGCTTTCTTT.

J is TRBJ2-7 and V is TRBV13; no definite D call. CDR1 is PRHDT, CDR2 FYEKMQ, per germline (reference sequence). V was shortened by 5 bases and J by 0 bases, with 11 bases between the two germline ends. This CDR3 has 14 amino acids. This CDR3 reads CASSPTTFSYEQYF. The CDR3 nucleotides read TGTGCCAGCAGCCCAACTACATTCTCCTACGAGCAGTACTTC.

The chain joins TRBV6-5 to TRBJ1-5; D remains ambiguous. Germline values: CDR1 MNHEY, CDR2 SVGAGI. The V and J ends lost 0 bases and 2 bases respectively, with 8 bases between them. This CDR3 is built from 15 residues. In DNA form, the CDR3 reads TGTGCCAGCAGTTACTCCACTATAGGCAATCAGCCCCAGCATTTT. It codes for CASSYSTIGNQPQHF.

The CDR3 bases are TGTGCCAGCAGCGTAGTCGAACCGACAGGGGAGAGCTCTGGGGCCAACGTCCTGACTTTC. Residues: CASSVVEPTGESSGANVLTF. The chain recombines TRBV9 with TRBJ2-6; 8 nucleotides match TRBD1. From germline, CDR1 is SGDLS and CDR2 YYNGEE. V trimming: 0 bases; J trimming: 0 bases; junction bases outside the gene matches: 11. The CDR3 is made up of 20 amino acids.

This clone was seen only once. The chain combines TRBV5-4 with TRBJ1-1, with D maybe TRBD1 (5 bases). The CDR3 has 16 amino acids. Per the germline V gene, CDR1 is SGHNT and CDR2 is YYREEE (reference sequence). V was shortened by 0 bases and J by 3 bases, with 15 bases between the two germline ends. The CDR3 DNA is TGTGCCAGCAGCTTGGATTTCGGACACGGCGACACTGAAGCTTTCTTT. Amino acid sequence: CASSLDFGHGDTEAFF.

The CDR3 loop reads CASSPDSPLSSTDTQYF. CDR3 DNA sequence: TGCGCCAGCAGCCCAGACTCCCCCCTCTCTAGCACAGATACGCAGTATTTT. V usage is TRBV4-1 and J usage is TRBJ2-3; no firm D call. The CDR3 contains 17 residues. CDR1 MGHRA and CDR2 YSYEKL come from the germline V gene. Trimming left V 4 bases short and J 0 bases short, with 17 bases between.

The V gene is TRBV7-9, the J gene TRBJ2-7; D might be TRBD2 (5 bases). Germline V gene sequence: CDR1 SEHNR, CDR2 FQNEAQ (reference sequence). V was cut by 5 bases and J by 2 bases, with 16 bases left in between. CDR3 length equals 15 residues. CDR3 nucleotide sequence: TGTGCCAGCAGCGCAGCGGTTTTTGGAACCTACGAGCAGTACTTC. Encoded protein: CASSAAVFGTYEQYF. The full variable domain, rest sourced from reference TRBV7-9 and TRBJ2-7, is DTGVSQNPRHKITKRGQNVTFRCDPISEHNRLYWYRQTLGQGPEFLTYFQNEAQLEKSRLLSDRFSAERPKGSFSTLEIQRTEQGDSAMYLCASSAAVFGTYEQYFGPGTRLTVT.

The chain is built from TRBV28 and TRBJ1-6; D is unclear. The CDR3 is 14 residues long. Trimming removed 7 bases at V and 7 bases at J, with 14 bases between. From germline, CDR1 is MDHEN and CDR2 SYDVKM. The CDR3 DNA follows: TGTGCCAGCACATTGGGAGGGAAGAATTCACCCCTCCACTTT. Translation: CASTLGGKNSPLHF.

The genes are TRBV7-8 and TRBJ1-2; D is ambiguous. V shed 3 bases and J shed 3 bases, with 11 bases lying between them. Germline V gene lookup returns CDR1 SGHVS and CDR2 FQNEAQ. The CDR3 loop spans 14 amino acids. CDR3 bases: TGTGCCAGCAGCTTTAGCTCCAACTACTATGGCTACACCTTC. This translates into CASSFSSNYYGYTF.

This clone was seen just once. The chain is built from TRBV27 and TRBJ2-1, with 12 bases identical to TRBD2. The CDR3 runs to 15 residues. CDR1 and CDR2 from the germline V gene are MNHEY and SMNVEV (reference sequence). The trim removed 9 bases at V and 4 bases at J, leaving 7 bases unmatched. This CDR3 reads CASGDGTSGYNEQFF. CDR3 DNA sequence: TGTGCCAGTGGGGACGGGACTAGCGGGTACAATGAGCAGTTCTTC.

The chain employs TRBV5-6 and TRBJ1-2; 9 bases fit TRBD1. Germline trimming cut 4 bases from V and 3 bases from J; bases unmatched to any gene: 10. This CDR3 has 16 residues. Per germline, CDR1 SGHDT and CDR2 YYEEEE. The CDR3 loop reads CASSPSGTGIYYGYTF. The CDR3 DNA follows: TGTGCCAGCAGCCCTTCCGGGACAGGGATATACTATGGCTACACCTTC.

The sample holds one count of this clone. This chain uses TRBV5-1 with TRBJ1-6, with D possibly being TRBD1 (5 bases). Trimming took 0 bases from V and 10 from J, leaving 8 bases between them. Germline loops: CDR1 SGHRS, CDR2 YFSETQ. This CDR3 spans 13 amino acids. CDR3 DNA: TGCGCCAGCAGCTTGGCAGGGCAGTCACCCCTCCACTTT. As protein: CASSLAGQSPLHF.

The chain has TRBV7-9 and TRBJ2-1; 8 bases agree with TRBD2. The germline V gene encodes CDR1 SEHNR and CDR2 FQNEAQ (reference sequence). V dropped 3 bases and J dropped 2; count of bases not matched to a gene: 6. The CDR3 sequence is 16 residues long. CDR3: CASSFSSGLTYNEQFF. CDR3 coding DNA: TGTGCCAGCAGCTTTTCTAGCGGGCTAACCTACAATGAGCAGTTCTTC.

The genes are TRBV30 and TRBJ1-2; 8 bases map to TRBD1. V was pared by 7 bases and J by 5 bases, with 18 bases of the junction left unmatched. CDR3 length: 16 residues. Germline assignment: CDR1 GTSNPN and CDR2 SVGIG (reference sequence). In DNA, the CDR3 is TGTGCCTTCGACAGGGGTGAAGGGGAAGGGGGATATGGCTACACCTTC. As protein: CAFDRGEGEGGYGYTF.

The CDR3 is CASSWAMNTEAFF. In DNA form, the CDR3 reads TGTGCCAGCAGTTGGGCCATGAACACTGAAGCTTTCTTT. The chain has TRBV27 and TRBJ1-1; no firm D call. Germline CDR1 MNHEY, CDR2 SMNVEV (reference sequence). Trimming left V 4 bases short and J 0 bases short, with 6 bases between. The CDR3 is made up of 13 amino acids.

The J gene is TRBJ2-5, the V gene TRBV5-1; 10 nucleotides line up with TRBD2. V was clipped by 4 bases and J by 4 bases; unmatched bases: 16. CDR1 is SGHRS and CDR2 is YFSETQ in the germline V gene. This CDR3 region has 18 residues. CDR3 loop: CASSANPPSGSSGETQYF. DNA for the CDR3: TGCGCCAGCAGCGCCAACCCGCCTAGCGGGAGTTCGGGAGAGACCCAGTACTTC. Supplemented by reference TRBV5-1 and TRBJ2-5, the full variable domain reads KAGVTQTPRYLIKTRGQQVTLSCSPISGHRSVSWYQQTPGQGLQFLFEYFSETQRNKGNFPGRFSGRQFSNSRSEMNVSTLELGDSALYLCASSANPPSGSSGETQYFGPGTRLLVL.

The V and J genes are TRBV27 and TRBJ1-5; tentative D call: TRBD1 (6 bases). V gave up 2 bases and J gave up 2 bases, with 7 bases separating them. Germline CDR1 MNHEY, CDR2 SMNVEV (reference sequence). The CDR3 sequence is 14 residues long. The CDR3 sequence: CASSLEGGNQPQHF. In nucleotides, the CDR3 is TGTGCCAGCAGTTTAGAGGGGGGCAATCAGCCCCAGCATTTT.

The chain carries TRBV30 and TRBJ2-4; D is ambiguous. Trimming took off 0 bases at V and 8 bases at J, with 8 bases between the two ends. In germline, CDR1 is GTSNPN, CDR2 SVGIG (reference sequence). CDR3 length: 12 residues. The CDR3 here is CAWSVPPDIQYF. The CDR3 DNA follows: TGTGCCTGGAGTGTACCACCGGACATTCAGTACTTC.

The chain has TRBV11-2 and TRBJ2-4, with D possibly matching TRBD2 (6 bases). V lost 3 bases and J 7 bases, leaving 10 bases between the germline ends. This CDR3 is 13 amino acids long. CDR1 and CDR2 (germline): SGHAT, FQNNGV. CDR3 coding DNA: TGTGCCAGCAGCTTGGGTGGGGGGAACATTCAGTACTTC. It encodes CASSLGGGNIQYF. The full variable domain, its missing parts supplied by reference TRBV11-2 and TRBJ2-4, is EAGVAQSPRYKIIEKRQSVAFWCNPISGHATLYWYQQILGQGPKLLIQFQNNGVVDDSQLPKDRFSAERLKGVDSTLKIQPAKLEDSAVYLCASSLGGGNIQYFGAGTRLSVL.

The rearrangement links TRBV29-1 to TRBJ1-2, with 7 bases that match TRBD1. This CDR3 has 14 amino acids. J was trimmed by 0 bases and V by 6 bases; bases with no gene match: 7. CDR1 SQVTM and CDR2 ANQGSEA come from the germline V gene. The DNA of the CDR3 is TGCAGCGTGGAACGACAGGGAGCTAACTATGGCTACACCTTC. This translates into CSVERQGANYGYTF.

This clone has only one observation. CDR3 in amino acids: CASSFFQGTGSYGYTF. Written as DNA, the CDR3 is TGTGCCAGCAGCTTCTTTCAGGGAACGGGTAGCTATGGCTACACCTTC. The J gene is TRBJ1-2, the V gene TRBV5-6; D is perhaps TRBD1 (5 bases). CDR3 length: 16 amino acids. V was cut by 2 bases and J by 4 bases, with 18 bases left in between. Germline CDR1 and CDR2: SGHDT and YYEEEE.

The chain is built from TRBV28 and TRBJ1-5, with a tentative D call TRBD1 (6 bases). The CDR3 consists of 15 residues. Trimming took off 6 bases at V and 4 bases at J, with 16 bases between the two ends. Germline lookup yields CDR1 MDHEN and CDR2 SYDVKM. The CDR3 bases are TGTGCCAGCAGCCCCAGGGGCGAAGGGAATCAGCCCCAGCATTTT. This encodes CASSPRGEGNQPQHF.

This chain joins TRBV4-2 and TRBJ1-1; 8 bases match TRBD1. The germline CDR1 and CDR2 sequences are LGHNA and YNFKEQ. Trimming cost V 5 bases and J 1 base; bases outside gene matches: 3. The CDR3 is 14 residues long. The CDR3 bases are TGTGCCAGCAGCTGGACAGGGAAGAACACTGAAGCTTTCTTT. Its translation is CASSWTGKNTEAFF.

The chain has TRBV27 and TRBJ2-1; TRBD2 matches at 8 bases. Germline CDR1 reads MNHEY; CDR2 reads SMNVEV (reference sequence). Trimming removed 5 bases from V and 10 bases from J; junction bases left unmatched: 13. CDR3 size: 15 residues. DNA for the CDR3: TGTGCCAGCAGTGACGGGAGGGCCCCGCAAGAGGAGCAGTTCTTC. Its translation is CASSDGRAPQEEQFF.